This TCR beta chain was identified during a study of beta chain features in type 1 diabetes. General observations from the study: Patients and controls would share equally any PCR tilt toward shorter templates. It was among patients, rather than healthy donors, that naive, central memory and Treg TCRB repertoires appeared more similar. In every one of the four CD4+ subsets, TCRB CDR3s were moderately but significantly shorter in Type 1 diabetes patients. cDNA-based sequencing might over-represent cells highly expressing TCR.

One heparinised draw of blood, averaging roughly 110 mL, came from each donor. This clone appeared many times. Its matching antigen is unknown. Expressed TCRB transcripts were sequenced because the entire RNA isolate underwent reverse transcription. TCRdb's table, derived via immunoSEQ multiplex PCR, lists solely in-frame clones and lacks some. The sample lists 310,000 or so clones, about a tenth occurring once. The sequenced material came from central memory CD4+ T cells from blood. This sequence originates from a man aged 30 to 39 with type 1 diabetes.

The CDR3 DNA reads TGCGCCAGCAGGGCAGGGGCGCGGGATCAGCCCCAGCATTTT. Translating gives CASRAGARDQPQHF. The V call is TRBV10-2, the J call TRBJ1-5; D possibly corresponds to TRBD1 (6 bases). The V gene lost 6 bases and the J gene lost 5 bases, with 14 bases spanning the gap. The germline V gene has CDR1 WSHSY and CDR2 SAAADI. CDR3 length equals 14 residues.